Listed below are T cell receptor beta chains from one sample, sequenced in a study of blood T cell repertoires in COVID-19. Sequencing used immunoSEQ multiplex PCR; TCRdb keeps in-frame clones, though not all of them. The sample contains 200,000 to 300,000 clones, 80% to 90% of which appear only once. Material for sequencing was peripheral blood. These receptors all come from a man between 60 and 75 years old with acute or convalescent COVID-19. Both conserved end residues are part of each CDR3. A D gene is named only where the DNA matches it firmly. The listing skips clone size in some rows; elsewhere it reads once, few, many or a size class.

length,J,size,V,D,CDR3,DNA
12,TRBJ2-3,.,TRBV3-1/TRBV3-2,.,CASSQYTDTQYF,TGTGCCAGCAGCCAGTACACAGATACGCAGTATTTT
14,TRBJ2-1,.,TRBV15,.,CATSSRVPYNEQFF,TGTGCCACCAGCAGCAGGGTCCCCTACAATGAGCAGTTCTTC
14,TRBJ1-6,.,TRBV5-1,.,CASSPAGGWSPLHF,TGCGCCAGCAGCCCGGCGGGGGGCTGGTCACCCCTCCACTTT
14,TRBJ1-4,.,TRBV7-9,TRBD1,CASSRDSSNEKLFF,TGTGCCAGCAGTAGGGACAGTTCCAATGAAAAACTGTTTTTT
18,TRBJ2-2,.,TRBV7-3,TRBD1,CASSLNPGTGLRAGELFF,TGTGCCAGCAGCTTAAATCCCGGGACAGGGTTACGAGCCGGGGAGCTGTTTTTT
11,TRBJ2-7,once,TRBV5-4,.,CASSNSVEQYF,TGTGCCAGCAGCAACAGTGTCGAGCAGTACTTC
15,TRBJ2-7,.,TRBV7-8,.,CASSLVVRGSYEQYF,TGTGCCAGCAGCTTAGTGGTCAGGGGAAGCTACGAGCAGTACTTC
16,TRBJ1-5,.,TRBV6-4,TRBD1,CASSDSGQGQGQPQHF,TGTGCCAGCAGTGACTCTGGACAGGGTCAGGGGCAGCCCCAGCATTTT
14,TRBJ1-2,.,TRBV27,.,CASSLGSGFNGYTF,TGTGCCAGCAGTTTAGGGTCAGGTTTTAATGGCTACACCTTC
18,TRBJ2-2,few,TRBV2,TRBD1,CASSERRQGPANTGELFF,TGTGCCAGCAGTGAAAGGAGACAGGGGCCAGCGAACACCGGGGAGCTGTTTTTT
15,TRBJ2-7,many,TRBV6-5,TRBD2,CASSPSGGLSYEQYF,TGTGCCAGCAGTCCTAGCGGGGGTCTCTCCTACGAGCAGTACTTC
15,TRBJ2-3,.,TRBV29-1,.,CSVVRTVGFTDTQYF,TGCAGCGTTGTCAGGACAGTGGGATTCACAGATACGCAGTATTTT
17,TRBJ2-1,.,TRBV10-3,.,CAISEPAKRVGVNEQFF,TGTGCCATCAGTGAGCCCGCCAAGCGGGTAGGAGTCAATGAGCAGTTCTTC
14,TRBJ1-1,few,TRBV10-3,.,CAISESTDNTEAFF,TGTGCCATCAGTGAGAGCACAGACAACACTGAAGCTTTCTTT
13,TRBJ2-5,.,TRBV24-1,TRBD1,CAPRTGVGETQYF,TGTGCCCCTAGGACAGGGGTGGGAGAGACCCAGTACTTC
13,TRBJ2-2,.,TRBV15,.,CATSRDQTGELFF,TGTGCCACCAGCAGAGATCAAACCGGGGAGCTGTTTTTT
15,TRBJ2-1,.,TRBV2,TRBD2,CASSLTSGSGNEQFF,TGTGCCAGCAGCCTGACTAGCGGGAGCGGCAATGAGCAGTTCTTC
12,TRBJ1-3,few,TRBV29-1,.,CSVEHGANTIYF,TGCAGCGTTGAACACGGAGCAAACACCATATATTTT
15,TRBJ2-1,.,TRBV11-2,.,CASSLGSPRSNEQFF,TGTGCCAGCAGCTTAGGTAGCCCCCGAAGCAATGAGCAGTTCTTC
11,TRBJ2-3,few,TRBV5-4,.,CASSSADTQYF,TGTGCCAGCAGCTCCGCAGATACGCAGTATTTT
13,TRBJ2-1,.,TRBV7-8,.,CASSLDPPGHQFF,TGTGCCAGCAGCTTAGATCCCCCGGGACACCAGTTCTTC
15,TRBJ1-5,.,TRBV5-5,.,CASSLTAYSNQPQHF,TGTGCCAGCAGCTTGACAGCCTATAGCAATCAGCCCCAGCATTTT
15,TRBJ2-5,.,TRBV7-9,.,CASSLAEALWETQYF,TGTGCCAGCAGCTTAGCAGAGGCGCTATGGGAGACCCAGTACTTC
16,TRBJ2-7,few,TRBV7-9,TRBD2,CASSLALASGRYEQYF,TGTGCCAGCAGCTTAGCGCTAGCTAGCGGACGCTACGAGCAGTACTTC
14,TRBJ2-7,.,TRBV7-8,.,CASSSAGWQSEQYF,TGTGCCAGCAGCTCCGCAGGGTGGCAGTCCGAGCAGTACTTC